Listed below are T cell receptor beta chains from one sample, sequenced in a study of long-term antiretroviral therapy in people with HIV. Profiling relied on immunoSEQ multiplex PCR, and the TCRdb table lists in-frame clones only, not all of them. Of around 40,000 clones listed, about 94% are singletons. The sample in question was unsorted PBMCs, obtained 4.1 years after starting antiretroviral therapy. The receptors were sampled from a woman between 45 and 60 years old with HIV. CDR3s include the opening cysteine and the closing phenylalanine or tryptophan. A D gene is named only where the DNA matches it firmly. Clone size appears in some rows only: once, few, many, or a class for an expanded clone.

len: 14
v_gene: TRBV9
j_gene: TRBJ2-7
d_gene: TRBD1
abundance: -
CDR3aa: CASSVGQGASEQYF
CDR3nt: TGTGCCAGCAGCGTAGGACAGGGGGCGAGCGAGCAGTACTTC

len: 16
v_gene: TRBV19
j_gene: TRBJ2-3
d_gene: TRBD2
abundance: -
CDR3aa: CASSKGLGASTDTQYF
CDR3nt: TGTGCCAGTAGTAAGGGACTAGGAGCTAGCACAGATACGCAGTATTTT

len: 14
v_gene: TRBV27
j_gene: TRBJ1-2
d_gene: TRBD1
abundance: -
CDR3aa: CASRPTGENYGYTF
CDR3nt: TGTGCCAGCAGGCCGACAGGGGAGAACTATGGCTACACCTTC

len: 16
v_gene: TRBV5-1
j_gene: TRBJ2-1
d_gene: -
abundance: -
CDR3aa: CASSPLPAGPYNEQFF
CDR3nt: TGCGCCAGCAGCCCTTTACCAGCAGGCCCCTACAATGAGCAGTTCTTC

len: 15
v_gene: TRBV2
j_gene: TRBJ2-1
d_gene: TRBD1
abundance: once
CDR3aa: CASREQGVGYNEQFF
CDR3nt: TGTGCCAGCAGAGAACAGGGGGTAGGGTACAATGAGCAGTTCTTC

len: 11
v_gene: TRBV6-1
j_gene: TRBJ2-4
d_gene: -
abundance: -
CDR3aa: CASVDRDIQYF
CDR3nt: TGTGCCAGCGTCGACCGGGACATTCAGTACTTC

len: 15
v_gene: TRBV10-3
j_gene: TRBJ1-4
d_gene: -
abundance: -
CDR3aa: CAISGDRSTNEKLFF
CDR3nt: TGTGCCATCAGTGGCGACCGATCAACTAATGAAAAACTGTTTTTT

len: 19
v_gene: TRBV19
j_gene: TRBJ2-1
d_gene: TRBD2
abundance: -
CDR3aa: CASSIPPGLAGGPGNEQFF
CDR3nt: TGTGCCAGTAGTATCCCTCCGGGACTAGCGGGGGGGCCGGGGAATGAGCAGTTCTTC

len: 16
v_gene: TRBV9
j_gene: TRBJ2-3
d_gene: TRBD1
abundance: -
CDR3aa: CASSPTGTGRFQNVYF
CDR3nt: TGTGCCAGCAGCCCGACCGGGACAGGGAGATTCCAGAACGTGTATTTT

len: 15
v_gene: TRBV19
j_gene: TRBJ2-7
d_gene: -
abundance: -
CDR3aa: CASSTRTALTYEQYF
CDR3nt: TGTGCCAGTAGTACCCGGACAGCATTGACCTACGAGCAGTACTTC

len: 14
v_gene: TRBV2
j_gene: TRBJ2-2
d_gene: -
abundance: once
CDR3aa: CASSDLGTTGELFF
CDR3nt: TGTGCCAGCAGTGATTTAGGAACCACCGGGGAGCTGTTTTTT

len: 15
v_gene: TRBV27
j_gene: TRBJ1-2
d_gene: -
abundance: -
CDR3aa: CASSLTIGGSYGYTF
CDR3nt: TGTGCCAGCAGTTTAACTATCGGCGGATCCTATGGCTACACCTTC

len: 13
v_gene: TRBV7-2
j_gene: TRBJ1-6
d_gene: -
abundance: few
CDR3aa: CASSSEFGSPLHF
CDR3nt: TGTGCCAGCAGCTCAGAGTTCGGTTCACCCCTCCACTTT

len: 16
v_gene: TRBV6-1
j_gene: TRBJ2-5
d_gene: TRBD2
abundance: once
CDR3aa: CASSDRLAGGRSTQYF
CDR3nt: TGTGCCAGCAGTGACAGACTAGCGGGGGGGCGTTCGACCCAGTACTTC

len: 12
v_gene: TRBV19
j_gene: TRBJ1-4
d_gene: -
abundance: few
CDR3aa: CASRGVGEKLFF
CDR3nt: TGTGCCAGTAGAGGGGTAGGGGAAAAACTGTTTTTT

len: 14
v_gene: TRBV10-3
j_gene: TRBJ2-3
d_gene: TRBD2
abundance: -
CDR3aa: CAISETSGADTQYF
CDR3nt: TGTGCCATCAGTGAGACTAGCGGGGCGGATACGCAGTATTTT

len: 15
v_gene: TRBV6-5
j_gene: TRBJ2-7
d_gene: TRBD1
abundance: once
CDR3aa: CASSYSDRGSYEQYF
CDR3nt: TGTGCCAGCAGTTACTCAGACAGGGGATCCTACGAGCAGTACTTC

len: 14
v_gene: TRBV7-2
j_gene: TRBJ2-3
d_gene: -
abundance: -
CDR3aa: CASSETRATDTQYF
CDR3nt: TGTGCCAGCAGCGAAACGAGAGCCACAGATACGCAGTATTTT

len: 15
v_gene: TRBV30
j_gene: TRBJ1-2
d_gene: TRBD1
abundance: -
CDR3aa: CAWSHPGQFNYGYTF
CDR3nt: TGTGCCTGGAGCCACCCGGGACAGTTTAACTATGGCTACACCTTC

len: 16
v_gene: TRBV5-1
j_gene: TRBJ2-1
d_gene: -
abundance: -
CDR3aa: CASSLAFRVRFNEQFF
CDR3nt: TGCGCCAGCAGCTTGGCATTTCGGGTTAGGTTCAATGAGCAGTTCTTC

len: 12
v_gene: TRBV4-2
j_gene: TRBJ1-2
d_gene: -
abundance: -
CDR3aa: CASSQVGYGYTF
CDR3nt: TGTGCCAGCAGCCAAGTTGGGTATGGCTACACCTTC

len: 16
v_gene: TRBV4-1
j_gene: TRBJ1-4
d_gene: -
abundance: -
CDR3aa: CASSQGTRRVEEKLFF
CDR3nt: TGCGCCAGCAGCCAGGGAACAAGAAGGGTAGAAGAAAAACTGTTTTTT

len: 14
v_gene: TRBV7-3
j_gene: TRBJ1-1
d_gene: -
abundance: once
CDR3aa: CASSPNGQNTEAFF
CDR3nt: TGTGCCAGCAGCCCGAACGGACAGAACACTGAAGCTTTCTTT

len: 15
v_gene: TRBV27
j_gene: TRBJ2-5
d_gene: -
abundance: -
CDR3aa: CASSPSPTGRETQYF
CDR3nt: TGTGCCAGCAGCCCAAGCCCGACAGGTCGGGAGACCCAGTACTTC

len: 15
v_gene: TRBV25-1
j_gene: TRBJ2-5
d_gene: TRBD2
abundance: -
CDR3aa: CASTSGTSAQETQYF
CDR3nt: TGTGCCAGCACCTCGGGGACTAGCGCCCAAGAGACCCAGTACTTC

len: 14
v_gene: TRBV2
j_gene: TRBJ2-1
d_gene: TRBD2
abundance: -
CDR3aa: CASGTSGGDNEQFF
CDR3nt: TGTGCCAGCGGGACTAGCGGGGGGGACAATGAGCAGTTCTTC